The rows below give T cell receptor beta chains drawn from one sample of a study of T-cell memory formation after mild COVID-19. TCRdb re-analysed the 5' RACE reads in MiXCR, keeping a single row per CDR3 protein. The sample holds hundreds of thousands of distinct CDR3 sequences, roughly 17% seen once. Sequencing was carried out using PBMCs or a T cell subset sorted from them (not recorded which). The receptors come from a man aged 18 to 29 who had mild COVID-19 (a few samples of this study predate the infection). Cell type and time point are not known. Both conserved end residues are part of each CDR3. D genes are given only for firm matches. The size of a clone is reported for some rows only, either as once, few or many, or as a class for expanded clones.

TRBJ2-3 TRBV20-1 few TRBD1 CSARPRDRGITDTQYF TGCAGTGCTAGACCGCGGGACAGGGGAATCACAGATACGCAGTATTTT
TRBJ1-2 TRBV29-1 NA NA CSVEPTNGGAYYGYTF TGCAGCGTTGAACCCACCAATGGGGGTGCATACTATGGCTACACCTTC
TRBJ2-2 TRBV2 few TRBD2 CASSETELAGTGELFF TGTGCCAGCAGTGAAACAGAACTAGCGGGTACCGGGGAGCTGTTTTTT
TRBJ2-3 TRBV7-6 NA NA CASSWGHMADTQYF TGTGCCAGCAGCTGGGGTCACATGGCCGATACGCAGTATTTT
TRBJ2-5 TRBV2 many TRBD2 CASSGASGGQETQYF TGTGCCAGCAGTGGGGCTAGCGGGGGGCAAGAGACCCAGTACTTC
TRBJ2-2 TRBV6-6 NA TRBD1 CASSTGGENTGELFF TGTGCCAGCAGTACAGGGGGTGAGAACACCGGGGAGCTGTTTTTT
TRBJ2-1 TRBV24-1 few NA CATSDTKSTDEQFF TGTGCCACCAGTGACACTAAATCCACGGATGAGCAGTTCTTC
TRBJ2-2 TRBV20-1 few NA CSAAPAYGNTGELFF TGCAGTGCTGCCCCTGCATACGGGAACACCGGGGAGCTGTTTTTT
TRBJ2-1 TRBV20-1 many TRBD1 CSARADRGFYNEQFF TGCAGTGCTAGAGCGGACAGGGGCTTCTACAATGAGCAGTTCTTC
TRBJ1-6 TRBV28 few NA CASSIPPRRDSPLHF TGTGCCAGCAGTATACCGCCTCGGCGGGATTCACCCCTCCACTTT
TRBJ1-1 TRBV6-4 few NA CASSIREGTEAFF TGTGCCAGCAGTATCCGGGAAGGTACTGAAGCTTTCTTT
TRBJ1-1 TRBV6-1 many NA CASSESGNTEAFF TGTGCCAGCAGTGAATCCGGGAACACTGAAGCTTTCTTT
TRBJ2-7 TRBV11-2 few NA CASSLGAVAGYEQYF TGTGCCAGCAGCTTAGGGGCTGTTGCTGGTTACGAGCAGTACTTC
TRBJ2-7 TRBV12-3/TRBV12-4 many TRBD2 CASRQPGLGEQYF TGTGCCAGCAGACAACCGGGACTAGGCGAGCAGTACTTC
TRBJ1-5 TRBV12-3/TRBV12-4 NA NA CASSLQGSGQPQHF TGTGCCAGCAGTTTGCAGGGGTCAGGGCAGCCCCAGCATTTT
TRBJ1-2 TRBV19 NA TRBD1 CASSIAGQGDTYGYTF TGTGCCAGTAGTATAGCTGGACAGGGGGATACCTATGGCTACACCTTC
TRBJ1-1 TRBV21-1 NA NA CASTGDIDTEAFF TGTGCCAGCACAGGGGACATAGACACTGAAGCTTTCTTT
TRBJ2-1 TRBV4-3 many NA CASSQEHSGGALWNEQFF TGCGCCAGCAGCCAAGAACATTCCGGGGGAGCCCTTTGGAATGAGCAGTTCTTC
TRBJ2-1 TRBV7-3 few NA CASSYLSNEQFF TGTGCCAGCAGCTATCTGAGTAATGAGCAGTTCTTC
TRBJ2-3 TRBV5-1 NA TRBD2 CASSLVSSGGRTDTQYF TGCGCCAGCAGCTTGGTTTCTAGCGGGGGCCGCACAGATACGCAGTATTTT
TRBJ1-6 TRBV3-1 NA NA CASSQSPADSPLHF TGTGCCAGCAGCCAATCACCCGCGGATTCACCCCTCCACTTT
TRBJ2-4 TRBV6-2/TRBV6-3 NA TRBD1 CASSSYDRGENIQYF TGTGCCAGCAGTTCCTACGACAGGGGAGAAAACATTCAGTACTTC
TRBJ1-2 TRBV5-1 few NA CASSLGPARHYGYTF TGCGCCAGCAGCTTGGGGCCAGCACGGCACTATGGCTACACCTTC
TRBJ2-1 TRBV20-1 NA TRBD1 CSARAPLGGTGRNNEQFF TGCAGTGCCCGCGCCCCCCTTGGCGGGACAGGGCGCAACAATGAGCAGTTCTTC
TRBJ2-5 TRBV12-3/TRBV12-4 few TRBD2 CASRSGGTETQYF TGTGCCAGCAGGAGCGGGGGGACGGAGACCCAGTACTTC
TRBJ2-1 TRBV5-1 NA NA CASSTGPSDEQFF TGCGCCAGCAGCACGGGCCCTTCCGATGAGCAGTTCTTC
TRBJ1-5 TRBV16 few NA CASSQGHGRVSQPQHF TGTGCCAGCAGCCAAGGGCACGGCAGGGTTAGTCAGCCCCAGCATTTT
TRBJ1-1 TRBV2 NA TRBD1 CASSEGGTGAAFF TGTGCCAGCAGTGAGGGAGGGACAGGGGCAGCTTTCTTT
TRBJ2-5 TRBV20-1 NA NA CSATGPRGETQYF TGCAGTGCTACAGGCCCTAGGGGAGAGACCCAGTACTTC
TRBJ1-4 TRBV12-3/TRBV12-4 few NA CASSLAGGLKLFF TGTGCCAGCAGTTTAGCAGGGGGTCTAAAACTGTTTTTT
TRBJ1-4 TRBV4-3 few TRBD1 CASSRPPGGKLFF TGCGCCAGCAGCCGGCCCCCAGGGGGCAAACTGTTTTTT
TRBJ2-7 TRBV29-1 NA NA CSAASLELSYEQYF TGCAGCGCTGCCTCATTGGAACTCTCCTACGAGCAGTACTTC
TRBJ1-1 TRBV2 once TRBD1 CASSVKGANTEAFF TGTGCCAGCAGTGTAAAGGGGGCTAACACTGAAGCTTTCTTT
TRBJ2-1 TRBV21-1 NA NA CASSSGTSPKGAYNEQFF TGTGCCAGCAGCTCCGGGACTAGCCCAAAGGGGGCCTACAATGAGCAGTTCTTC
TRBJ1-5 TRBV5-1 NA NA CASSLGTSDQHQHF TGCGCCAGCAGCTTGGGGACATCCGATCAGCACCAGCATTTT
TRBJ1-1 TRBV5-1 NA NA CASSSPDARIAEAFF TGCGCCAGCAGCTCGCCGGACGCTAGGATCGCTGAAGCTTTCTTT
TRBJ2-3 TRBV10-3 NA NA CAISGDGAGGDTQYF TGTGCCATCAGTGGGGACGGGGCTGGCGGGGATACGCAGTATTTT
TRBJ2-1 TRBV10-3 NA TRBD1 CAQSSQGAADEQFF TGTGCCCAGTCCTCACAGGGGGCTGCGGATGAGCAGTTCTTC
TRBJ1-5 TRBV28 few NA CASSTDGDQPQHF TGTGCCAGCAGTACCGACGGCGATCAGCCCCAGCATTTT
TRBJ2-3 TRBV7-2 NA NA CASSYSSRAGDTQYF TGTGCCAGCAGTTATAGCTCGCGGGCGGGAGATACGCAGTATTTT
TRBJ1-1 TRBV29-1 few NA CSFEEQPNTEAFF TGCAGCTTTGAGGAGCAGCCGAACACTGAAGCTTTCTTT
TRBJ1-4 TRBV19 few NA CASRAAGSFATNEKLFF TGTGCCAGTAGAGCGGCAGGAAGTTTTGCAACTAATGAAAAACTGTTTTTT
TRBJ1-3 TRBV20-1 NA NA CSARKEDGSGNTIYF TGCAGTGCTAGAAAGGAGGACGGCTCTGGAAACACCATATATTTT
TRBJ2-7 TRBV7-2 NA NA CASRLSGTYTEQYF TGTGCCAGCAGGTTATCCGGGACTTATACCGAGCAGTACTTC
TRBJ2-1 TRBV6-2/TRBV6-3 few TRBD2 CASRLAGPYNEQFF TGTGCCAGCAGACTAGCGGGACCCTACAATGAGCAGTTCTTC
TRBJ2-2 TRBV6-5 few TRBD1 CASRRDSTYTGELFF TGTGCCAGCAGACGGGACAGCACTTACACCGGGGAGCTGTTTTTT
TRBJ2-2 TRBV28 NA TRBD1 CASSLFDRDGTGELFF TGTGCCAGCAGTTTATTCGACAGGGACGGCACCGGGGAGCTGTTTTTT
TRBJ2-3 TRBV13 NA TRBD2 CASSRGGGGGTDTQYF TGTGCCAGCAGCCGAGGCGGGGGGGGCGGCACAGATACGCAGTATTTT
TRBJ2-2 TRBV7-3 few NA CASSTRPTANTGELFF TGTGCCAGCAGCACTCGCCCAACCGCGAACACCGGGGAGCTGTTTTTT
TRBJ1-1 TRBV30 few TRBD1 CAWSVRNRGNTEAFF TGTGCCTGGAGTGTACGTAACAGGGGGAACACTGAAGCTTTCTTT
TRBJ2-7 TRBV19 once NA CASSREPGRAGFDEQYF TGTGCCAGTAGTAGAGAACCGGGCCGGGCGGGGTTCGACGAGCAGTACTTC